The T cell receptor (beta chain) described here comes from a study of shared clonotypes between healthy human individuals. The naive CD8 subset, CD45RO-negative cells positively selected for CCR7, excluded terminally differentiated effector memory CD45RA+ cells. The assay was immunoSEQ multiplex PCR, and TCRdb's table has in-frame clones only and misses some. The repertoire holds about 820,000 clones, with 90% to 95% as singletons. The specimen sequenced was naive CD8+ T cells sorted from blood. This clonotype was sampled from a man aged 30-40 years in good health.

The DNA for the CDR3 is TGCGCCAGCAGCTTGGCCGCCGCAGAATCCTATGGCTACACCTTC. Its translation is CASSLAAAESYGYTF. The gene calls are TRBV5-1 and TRBJ1-2; no clear D. V was cut by 0 bases and J by 4 bases, with 13 bases left in between. This CDR3 comprises 15 residues. CDR1 SGHRS and CDR2 YFSETQ come from the germline V gene.